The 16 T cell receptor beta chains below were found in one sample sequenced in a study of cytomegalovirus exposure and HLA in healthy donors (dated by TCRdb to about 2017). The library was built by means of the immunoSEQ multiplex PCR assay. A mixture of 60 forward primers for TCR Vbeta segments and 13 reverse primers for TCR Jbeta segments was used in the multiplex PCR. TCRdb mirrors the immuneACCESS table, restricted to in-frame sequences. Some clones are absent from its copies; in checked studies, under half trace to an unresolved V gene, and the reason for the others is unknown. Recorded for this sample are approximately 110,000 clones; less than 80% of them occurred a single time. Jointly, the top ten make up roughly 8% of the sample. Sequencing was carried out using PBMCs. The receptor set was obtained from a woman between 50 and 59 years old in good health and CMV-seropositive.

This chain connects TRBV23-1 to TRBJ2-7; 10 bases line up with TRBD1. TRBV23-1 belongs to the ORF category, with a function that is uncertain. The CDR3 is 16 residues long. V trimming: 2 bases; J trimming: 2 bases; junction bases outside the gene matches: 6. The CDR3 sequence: CASSQVGDRGTYEQYF. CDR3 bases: TGCGCCAGCAGTCAAGTAGGGGACAGGGGTACCTACGAGCAGTACTTC.

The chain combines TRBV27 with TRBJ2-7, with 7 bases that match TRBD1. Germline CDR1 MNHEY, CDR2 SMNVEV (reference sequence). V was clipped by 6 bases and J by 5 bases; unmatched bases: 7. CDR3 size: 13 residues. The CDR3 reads CASRRDSFDEQYF. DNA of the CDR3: TGTGCCAGCAGGAGGGACAGTTTTGACGAGCAGTACTTC.

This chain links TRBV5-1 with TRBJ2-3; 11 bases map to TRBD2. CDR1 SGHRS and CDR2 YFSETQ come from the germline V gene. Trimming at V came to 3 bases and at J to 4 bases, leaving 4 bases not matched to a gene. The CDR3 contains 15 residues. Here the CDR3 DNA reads TGCGCCAGCAGCTATAGCGGGGGGGGTTCAGATACGCAGTATTTT. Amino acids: CASSYSGGGSDTQYF.

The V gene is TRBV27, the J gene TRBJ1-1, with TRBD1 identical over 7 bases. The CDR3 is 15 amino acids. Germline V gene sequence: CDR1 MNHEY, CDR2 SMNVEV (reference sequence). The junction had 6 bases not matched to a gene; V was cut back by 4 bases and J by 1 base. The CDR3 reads CASSWGTEPNTEAFF. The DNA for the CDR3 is TGTGCCAGCAGTTGGGGGACAGAACCGAACACTGAAGCTTTCTTT.

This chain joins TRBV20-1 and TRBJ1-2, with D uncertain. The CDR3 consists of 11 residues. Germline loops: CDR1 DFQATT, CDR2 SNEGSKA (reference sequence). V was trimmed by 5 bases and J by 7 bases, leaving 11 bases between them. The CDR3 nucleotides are TGCAGTGCTCGGCGGGCAGGTGGCTACACCTTC. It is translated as CSARRAGGYTF.

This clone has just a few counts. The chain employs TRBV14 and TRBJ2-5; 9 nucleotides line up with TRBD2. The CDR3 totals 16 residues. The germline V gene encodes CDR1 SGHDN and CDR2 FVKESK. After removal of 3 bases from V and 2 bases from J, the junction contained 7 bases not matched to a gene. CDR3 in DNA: TGTGCCAGCAGCCAGGGCCCGACTAGCGGTCAAGAGACCCAGTACTTC. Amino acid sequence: CASSQGPTSGQETQYF.

The DNA of the CDR3 is TGTGCCAGCAGTGAACTAGCGGGAGACTACAATGAGCAGTTCTTC. This sequence encodes CASSELAGDYNEQFF. The rearrangement links TRBV6-1 to TRBJ2-1, with 10 positions matching TRBD2. With 2 bases clipped from V and 3 bases from J, the junction kept 1 base outside the gene matches. Germline assignment: CDR1 MNHNS and CDR2 SASEGT. The CDR3 has 15 amino acids.

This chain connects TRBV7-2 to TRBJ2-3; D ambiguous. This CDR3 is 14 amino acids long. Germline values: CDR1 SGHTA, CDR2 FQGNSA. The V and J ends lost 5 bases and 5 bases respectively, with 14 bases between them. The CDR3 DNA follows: TGTGCCAGCAGCCCTCACCCGACGGGAGATACGCAGTATTTT. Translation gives CASSPHPTGDTQYF.

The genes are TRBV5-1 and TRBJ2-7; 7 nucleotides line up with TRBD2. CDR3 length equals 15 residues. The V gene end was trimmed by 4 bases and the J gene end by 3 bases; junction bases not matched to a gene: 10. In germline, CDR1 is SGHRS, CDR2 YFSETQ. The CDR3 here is CASSVGLVSHYEQYF. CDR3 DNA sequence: TGCGCCAGCAGCGTTGGACTAGTCTCCCACTACGAGCAGTACTTC. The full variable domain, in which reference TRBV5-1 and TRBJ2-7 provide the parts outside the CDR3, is KAGVTQTPRYLIKTRGQQVTLSCSPISGHRSVSWYQQTPGQGLQFLFEYFSETQRNKGNFPGRFSGRQFSNSRSEMNVSTLELGDSALYLCASSVGLVSHYEQYFGPGTRLTVT.

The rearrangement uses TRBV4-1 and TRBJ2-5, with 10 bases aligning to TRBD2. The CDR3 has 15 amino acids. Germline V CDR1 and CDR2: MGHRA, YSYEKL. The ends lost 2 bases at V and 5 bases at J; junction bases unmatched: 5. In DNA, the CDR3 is TGCGCCAGCAGCCAATCAAAAGCGGGGGGGGAGACCCAGTACTTC. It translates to CASSQSKAGGETQYF.

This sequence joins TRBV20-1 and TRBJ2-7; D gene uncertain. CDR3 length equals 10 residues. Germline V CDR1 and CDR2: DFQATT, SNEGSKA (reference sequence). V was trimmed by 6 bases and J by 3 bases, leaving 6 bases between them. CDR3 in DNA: TGCAGTGCCGAGGACTACGAGCAGTACTTC. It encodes CSAEDYEQYF.

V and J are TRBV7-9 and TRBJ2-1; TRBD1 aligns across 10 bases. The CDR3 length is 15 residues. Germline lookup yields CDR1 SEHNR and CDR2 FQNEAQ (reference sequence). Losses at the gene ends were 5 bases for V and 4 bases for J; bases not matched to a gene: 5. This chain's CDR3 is CASSLDRGGYNEQFF. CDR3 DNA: TGTGCCAGCAGCCTGGACAGGGGGGGGTACAATGAGCAGTTCTTC.

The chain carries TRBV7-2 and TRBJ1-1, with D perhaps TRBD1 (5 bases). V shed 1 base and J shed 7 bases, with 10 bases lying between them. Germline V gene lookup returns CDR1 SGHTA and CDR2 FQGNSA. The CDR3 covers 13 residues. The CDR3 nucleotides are TGTGCCAGCAGCTTAGAGGGGCGGTATGAAGCTTTCTTT. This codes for CASSLEGRYEAFF.

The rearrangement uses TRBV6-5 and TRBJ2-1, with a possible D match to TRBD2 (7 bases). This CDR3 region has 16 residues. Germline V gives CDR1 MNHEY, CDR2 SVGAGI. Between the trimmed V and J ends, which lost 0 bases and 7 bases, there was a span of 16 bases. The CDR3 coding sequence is TGTGCCAGCAGTTACTCGACTCGGGGGGCGGGGAATGAGCAGTTCTTC. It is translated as CASSYSTRGAGNEQFF.

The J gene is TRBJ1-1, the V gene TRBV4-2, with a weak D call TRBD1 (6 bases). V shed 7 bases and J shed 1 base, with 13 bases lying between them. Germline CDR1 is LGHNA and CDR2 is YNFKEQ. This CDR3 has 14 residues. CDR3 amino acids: CASKWGGGNTEAFF. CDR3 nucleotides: TGTGCCAGCAAGTGGGGAGGGGGGAACACTGAAGCTTTCTTT.

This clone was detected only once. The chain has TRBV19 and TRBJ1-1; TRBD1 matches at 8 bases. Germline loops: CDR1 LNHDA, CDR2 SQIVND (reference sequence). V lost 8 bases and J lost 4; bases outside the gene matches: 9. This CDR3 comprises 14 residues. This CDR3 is CASRTGKDGTEAFF. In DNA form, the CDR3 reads TGTGCCAGTCGGACAGGGAAGGATGGCACTGAAGCTTTCTTT. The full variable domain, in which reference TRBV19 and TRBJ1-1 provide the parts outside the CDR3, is DGGITQSPKYLFRKEGQNVTLSCEQNLNHDAMYWYRQDPGQGLRLIYYSQIVNDFQKGDIAEGYSVSREKKESFPLTVTSAQKNPTAFYLCASRTGKDGTEAFFGQGTRLTVV.